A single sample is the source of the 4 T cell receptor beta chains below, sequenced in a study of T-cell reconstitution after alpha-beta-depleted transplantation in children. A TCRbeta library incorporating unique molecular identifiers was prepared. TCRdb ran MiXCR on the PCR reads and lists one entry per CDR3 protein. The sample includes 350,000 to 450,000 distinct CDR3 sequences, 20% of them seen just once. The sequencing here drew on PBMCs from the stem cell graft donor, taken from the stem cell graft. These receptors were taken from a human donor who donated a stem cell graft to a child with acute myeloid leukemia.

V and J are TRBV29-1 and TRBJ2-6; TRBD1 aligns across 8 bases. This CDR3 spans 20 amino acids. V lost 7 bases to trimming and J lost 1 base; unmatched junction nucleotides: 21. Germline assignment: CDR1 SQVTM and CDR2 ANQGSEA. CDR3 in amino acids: CSARLLKTGEMNSGANVLTF. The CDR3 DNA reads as TGCAGCGCTCGCCTCTTAAAGACAGGGGAAATGAATTCTGGGGCCAACGTCCTGACTTTC.

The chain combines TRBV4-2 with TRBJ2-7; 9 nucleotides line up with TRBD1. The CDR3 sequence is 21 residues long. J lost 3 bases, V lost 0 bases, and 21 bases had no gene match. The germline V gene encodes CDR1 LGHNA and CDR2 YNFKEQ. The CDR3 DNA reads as TGTGCCAGCAGCCAAGAAGAGGGACAGGGTACCCGAGACCTTCTTTACTACGAGCAGTACTTC. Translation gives CASSQEEGQGTRDLLYYEQYF.

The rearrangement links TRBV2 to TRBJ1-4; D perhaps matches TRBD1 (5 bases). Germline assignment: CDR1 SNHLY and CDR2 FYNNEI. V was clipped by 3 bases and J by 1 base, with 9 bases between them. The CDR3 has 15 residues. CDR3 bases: TGTGCCAGCAGTGACTACGGGGGAACTAATGAAAAACTGTTTTTT. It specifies CASSDYGGTNEKLFF.

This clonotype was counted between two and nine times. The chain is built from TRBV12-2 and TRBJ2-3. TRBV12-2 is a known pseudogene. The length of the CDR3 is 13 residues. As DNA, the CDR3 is TGTGCAAGTCGCTTTCGGTGGCCAGATACGCAGTATTTT. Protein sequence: CASRFRWPDTQYF.